The rows below give T cell receptor beta chains drawn from one sample of a study of spatial heterogeneity in lung cancer. TCRdb called the 5' RACE reads again in MiXCR, with one record for every CDR3 protein. The data hold fewer than 40,000 distinct CDR3 sequences, with 6% to 8% observed a single time. This sample comprised PBMCs, obtained at surgery. These receptors were collected from a male donor with early-stage non-small cell lung cancer. Each CDR3 is given with its conserved first and last residue. The D gene is left open where the match is weak. Size values are once, few and many counts, or a class for expanded clones, and some rows have none.

NA	TRBV9	TRBJ1-2	TRBD1	CASSVGLGQDYGYTF	TGTGCCAGCAGCGTAGGGCTGGGACAGGACTATGGCTACACCTTC
many	TRBV7-2	TRBJ2-3	NA	CASTSLRQTQYF	TGTGCCAGCACCTCGCTTAGACAGACGCAGTATTTT
medium-sized	TRBV2	TRBJ2-1	TRBD1	CASSATGGGYNEQFF	TGTGCCAGCAGCGCGACAGGGGGCGGCTACAATGAGCAGTTCTTC
many	TRBV6-2/TRBV6-3	TRBJ1-1	TRBD1	CASRGQGGTEAFF	TGTGCCAGCAGAGGACAGGGCGGCACTGAAGCTTTCTTT
few	TRBV28	TRBJ2-3	NA	CASSPFVSTDTQYF	TGTGCCAGCAGTCCGTTCGTCAGCACAGATACGCAGTATTTT
many	TRBV20-1	TRBJ1-5	NA	CSARRTEISNQPQHF	TGCAGTGCCAGAAGGACAGAGATTAGCAATCAGCCCCAGCATTTT
many	TRBV14	TRBJ1-1	NA	CASSQVTTREDTEAFF	TGTGCCAGCAGCCAAGTCACTACCCGGGAGGACACTGAAGCTTTCTTT
few	TRBV9	TRBJ2-3	NA	CASSVGVGSHAQYF	TGTGCCAGCAGCGTAGGCGTTGGCTCCCATGCGCAGTATTTT
NA	TRBV9	TRBJ2-1	NA	CAGSVVPWGSGRYNEQFF	TGTGCCGGCAGCGTAGTGCCCTGGGGGAGTGGAAGGTACAATGAGCAGTTCTTC
many	TRBV29-1	TRBJ2-5	NA	CSVRQAGETQYF	TGCAGCGTCCGACAGGCGGGAGAGACCCAGTACTTC
NA	TRBV20-1	TRBJ1-6	NA	CSARVWSSYNSPLHF	TGCAGTGCTAGAGTCTGGAGCTCCTATAATTCACCCCTCCACTTT
few	TRBV5-1	TRBJ2-2	NA	CASSFGRGRLTGELFF	TGCGCCAGCAGCTTCGGCCGGGGACGGCTCACCGGGGAGCTGTTTTTT
many	TRBV3-1	TRBJ2-6	NA	CASSPDILGALSGANVLTF	TGTGCCAGCAGCCCTGATATACTGGGGGCCCTCTCTGGGGCCAACGTCCTGACTTTC
NA	TRBV7-2	TRBJ1-6	TRBD1	CASSLNQGGFSPLHF	TGTGCCAGCAGCTTAAATCAAGGGGGCTTCTCACCCCTCCACTTT
few	TRBV20-1	TRBJ1-5	NA	CSANSGAFGYQPQHF	TGCAGTGCTAATTCAGGGGCGTTTGGCTATCAGCCCCAGCATTTT
many	TRBV6-5	TRBJ1-2	NA	CASSYLAGRGYTF	TGTGCCAGCAGTTACTTGGCAGGGCGGGGCTACACCTTC
many	TRBV7-9	TRBJ1-1	NA	CASSSNPGPNTEAFF	TGTGCCAGCAGCTCGAATCCGGGACCAAACACTGAAGCTTTCTTT
NA	TRBV6-2/TRBV6-3	TRBJ2-1	TRBD2	CASSYSGLAGRPGNEQFF	TGTGCCAGCAGTTACTCAGGACTAGCGGGAAGGCCAGGGAATGAGCAGTTCTTC
few	TRBV6-5	TRBJ2-2	TRBD2	CASSYGGGLGGTGELFF	TGTGCCAGCAGTTACGGAGGGGGACTAGGGGGAACCGGGGAGCTGTTTTTT
NA	TRBV7-9	TRBJ1-1	NA	CASSFPEGEAFF	TGTGCCAGCAGCTTCCCAGAGGGGGAAGCTTTCTTT
many	TRBV6-5	TRBJ1-6	NA	CASSPFGTAFDSPLHF	TGTGCCAGCAGTCCTTTCGGGACGGCATTTGATTCACCCCTCCACTTT
few	TRBV7-2	TRBJ2-5	NA	CASSSQFGETQYF	TGTGCCAGCAGCTCGCAATTCGGAGAGACCCAGTACTTC
many	TRBV7-8	TRBJ2-3	NA	CASSLRTADTQYF	TGTGCCAGCAGCTTACGGACAGCAGATACGCAGTATTTT